The clone carrying this T cell receptor beta chain has a count of ten or more. The antigen is not known. At one boundary the junction diverges from the germline segment, which might be a read error. The study excluded patients with other autoimmune diseases, uncontrolled infections, pregnancy or lactation. Beta-chain TCR CDR3 regions were amplified from RNA transcripts. After a first-round RT-PCR with HTBI primers, a second-round multiplex PCR was run. MiXCR, applied by TCRdb to the multiplex PCR reads, yields one record per CDR3 protein. The sample has some 750,000 distinct CDR3 sequences; about 44% are singletons. This record belongs to a study of Graves' ophthalmopathy and Graves' hyperthyroidism. Looking at the study overall: There was a collection of peripheral blood at initial diagnosis, before any treatment. Study results and caveats: Most clonotypes expanded in thyroid above 0.001 frequency were present in blood too.

The CDR3 is 11 amino acids. CDR1 is SGHAT, CDR2 FQNNGV, per germline. What was sequenced was peripheral blood. This TCR was sampled from an adult man with Graves' ophthalmopathy. The chain joins TRBV11-2 to TRBJ2-5, with TRBD1 matching 8 bases. As DNA, the CDR3 is TGTGCCAGCAGCCCGGGGGACAGGTTCAACTTC. This gives the protein CASSPGDRFNF.